One sample yielded the 12 T cell receptor beta chains listed below, sequenced in a study of blood T cell repertoires in COVID-19. Sequencing was performed with immunoSEQ multiplex PCR; in TCRdb, only in-frame clones are kept and a portion is missing. The data show 100,000 to 150,000 clones, 70% to 80% seen once. Sequenced sample: peripheral blood. The origin of the receptors is a human donor in a cohort sampled during active COVID-19.

The DNA for the CDR3 is TGTGCCACCAGCAGAGAGATTGGCGCAGGTCAAGAGACCCAGTACTTC. This gives the protein CATSREIGAGQETQYF. J is TRBJ2-5 and V is TRBV15, with D hard to call. With 0 bases removed from V and 2 bases from J, the gap between germline ends came to 13 bases. CDR1 is LNHNV, CDR2 YYDKDF, per germline (reference sequence). This CDR3 region has 16 residues.

This clone has only one observation. J is TRBJ2-1 and V is TRBV7-3; 9 bases agree with TRBD2. V was clipped by 5 bases and J by 9 bases; unmatched bases: 11. Looked up from germline, CDR1 is SGHTA and CDR2 is FQGTGA. The length of the CDR3 is 15 residues. The CDR3 protein is CASSTGLARVREQFF. The CDR3 bases are TGTGCCAGCAGCACGGGACTAGCAAGAGTTCGTGAGCAGTTCTTC.

This chain links TRBV19 with TRBJ1-5, with D tentatively TRBD1 (5 bases). Germline CDR1 LNHDA, CDR2 SQIVND (reference sequence). This CDR3 comprises 15 residues. Trimming took off 5 bases at V and 8 bases at J, with 19 bases between the two ends. The DNA for the CDR3 is TGTGCCAGTAGTTCTCGCGGGACGAGGCCGGAGCCCCAGCATTTT. Translated: CASSSRGTRPEPQHF.

The chain uses TRBV11-1 and TRBJ2-1; 9 bases are a match to TRBD2. The junction had 7 bases not matched to a gene; V was cut back by 5 bases and J by 5 bases. CDR1 and CDR2 (germline): SGHAT, FQDESV (reference sequence). The CDR3 loop spans 15 amino acids. The CDR3 loop is CASSRRLAAHNEQFF. CDR3 coding DNA: TGTGCCAGCAGCCGGAGACTAGCGGCCCACAATGAGCAGTTCTTC. Filled out from reference TRBV11-1 and TRBJ2-1, the complete variable domain reads EAEVAQSPRYKITEKSQAVAFWCDPISGHATLYWYRQILGQGPELLVQFQDESVVDDSQLPKDRFSAERLKGVDSTLKIQPAELGDSAMYLCASSRRLAAHNEQFFGPGTRLTVL.

This clone came up a few times. The V and J genes are TRBV7-2 and TRBJ2-1; TRBD2 aligns across 11 bases. Looked up from germline, CDR1 is SGHTA and CDR2 is FQGNSA. The CDR3 sequence is 14 residues long. Germline trimming cut 2 bases from V and 12 bases from J; bases unmatched to any gene: 6. CDR3 sequence reads: CASSLKLAGVRQFF. For the CDR3, the DNA is TGTGCCAGCAGCTTAAAACTAGCGGGGGTGAGGCAGTTCTTC. Using reference TRBV7-2 and TRBJ2-1 for the parts outside the CDR3, the full variable domain is GAGVSQSPSNKVTEKGKDVELRCDPISGHTALYWYRQSLGQGLEFLIYFQGNSAPDKSGLPSDRFSAERTGGSVSTLTIQRTQQEDSAVYLCASSLKLAGVRQFFGPGTRLTVL.

The V gene is TRBV9, the J gene TRBJ2-3; 7 positions match TRBD2. This CDR3 spans 15 amino acids. Germline V gene lookup returns CDR1 SGDLS and CDR2 YYNGEE. Trimming took 3 bases from V and 3 from J; bases not matched to a gene: 7. The CDR3 sequence: CASSASGPPTDTQYF. Written as DNA, the CDR3 is TGTGCCAGCAGCGCTAGCGGACCGCCTACAGATACGCAGTATTTT.

The J gene is TRBJ1-1, the V gene TRBV19; D call uncertain. Germline V gene sequence: CDR1 LNHDA, CDR2 SQIVND (reference sequence). V was cut by 3 bases and J by 2 bases, with 10 bases left in between. This CDR3 has 14 amino acids. The DNA of the CDR3 is TGTGCCAGTAGTATTAATCAGCGAAACACTGAAGCTTTCTTT. Protein: CASSINQRNTEAFF.

The chain is built from TRBV6-2 or TRBV6-3 and TRBJ2-1, with D tentatively TRBD2 (6 bases). The germline CDR1 and CDR2 sequences are MNHEY and SVGEGT. The CDR3 is made up of 17 amino acids. The V end lost 2 bases, the J end lost 0 bases, and 14 bases lay between the germline ends. The CDR3 loop is CASSYGFSGSSYNEQFF. The CDR3 nucleotides read TGTGCCAGCAGTTACGGGTTTTCCGGGAGCTCCTACAATGAGCAGTTCTTC.

The chain has TRBV28 and TRBJ2-5; TRBD2 matches at 7 bases. Germline V gene data show CDR1 as MDHEN and CDR2 as SYDVKM. The trim removed 10 bases at V and 1 base at J, leaving 12 bases unmatched. This CDR3 region has 15 residues. The CDR3 is CAKEGDLAVQETQYF. CDR3 sequence (DNA): TGTGCCAAAGAGGGTGACCTAGCGGTCCAAGAGACCCAGTACTTC.

This clone was recorded only once. This chain uses TRBV13 with TRBJ2-7; 9 nucleotides match TRBD1. The V segment lost 5 bases and the J segment 5 bases; nucleotides outside the gene matches: 4. In germline, CDR1 is PRHDT, CDR2 FYEKMQ (reference sequence). The CDR3 extends over 13 amino acids. The chain's CDR3 is CASSLRQGDEQYF. CDR3 coding DNA: TGTGCCAGCAGCCTTAGACAGGGGGACGAGCAGTACTTC.

This clone was counted between two and nine times. This chain connects TRBV30 to TRBJ2-6; D is unresolved. V lost 5 bases, J lost 4 bases, and 12 bases lay in between. Per the germline V gene, CDR1 is GTSNPN and CDR2 is SVGIG (reference sequence). CDR3 size: 14 residues. The CDR3 coding sequence is TGTGCCTGGTGTGGCCCCGGGGGGGCCAACGTCCTGACTTTC. Translating gives CAWCGPGGANVLTF.

This clone came up once. This may arise from a read error, as a much more abundant clone is one base away. J is TRBJ1-1 and V is TRBV7-3; the D gene is possibly TRBD1 (5 bases). CDR3 length equals 13 residues. From germline, CDR1 is SGHTA and CDR2 FQGTGA. Trimming left V 4 bases short and J 1 base short, with 7 bases between. CDR3 residues: CASSSGGNTEAFF. DNA for the CDR3: TGTGCCAGCAGCTCCGGGGGGAACACTGAAGCTTTCTTT. Full variable domain (remainder filled in from reference TRBV7-3 and TRBJ1-1): GAGVSQTPSNKVTEKGKYVELRCDPISGHTALYWYRQSLGQGPEFLIYFQGTGAADDSGLPNDRFFAVRPEGSVSTLKIQRTERGDSAVYLCASSSGGNTEAFFGQGTRLTVV.